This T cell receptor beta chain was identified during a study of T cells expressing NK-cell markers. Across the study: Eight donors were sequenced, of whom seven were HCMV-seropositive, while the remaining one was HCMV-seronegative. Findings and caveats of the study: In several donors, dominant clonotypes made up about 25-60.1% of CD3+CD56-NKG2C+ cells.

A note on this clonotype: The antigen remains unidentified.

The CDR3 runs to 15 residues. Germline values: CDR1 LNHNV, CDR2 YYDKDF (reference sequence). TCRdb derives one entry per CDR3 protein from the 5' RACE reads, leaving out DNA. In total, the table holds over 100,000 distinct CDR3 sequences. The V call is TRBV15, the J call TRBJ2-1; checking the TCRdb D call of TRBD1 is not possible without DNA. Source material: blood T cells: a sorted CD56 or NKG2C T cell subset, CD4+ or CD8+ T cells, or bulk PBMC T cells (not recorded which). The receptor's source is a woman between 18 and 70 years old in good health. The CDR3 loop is CATNTGTGAYNEQFF.